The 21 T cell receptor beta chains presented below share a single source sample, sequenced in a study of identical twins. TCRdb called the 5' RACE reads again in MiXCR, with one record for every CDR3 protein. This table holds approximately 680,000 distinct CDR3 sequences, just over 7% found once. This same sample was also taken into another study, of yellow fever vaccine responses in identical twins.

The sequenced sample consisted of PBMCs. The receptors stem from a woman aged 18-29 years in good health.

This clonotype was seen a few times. Written as DNA, the CDR3 is TGTGCCAGCAGAGACGGGACAGACTACAATGAGCAGTTCTTC. Protein product: CASRDGTDYNEQFF. The chain recombines TRBV6-1 with TRBJ2-1; 7 bases agree with TRBD1. CDR1 and CDR2 (germline): MNHNS, SASEGT. V lost 6 bases to trimming and J lost 3 bases; unmatched junction nucleotides: 5. The CDR3 spans 14 residues.

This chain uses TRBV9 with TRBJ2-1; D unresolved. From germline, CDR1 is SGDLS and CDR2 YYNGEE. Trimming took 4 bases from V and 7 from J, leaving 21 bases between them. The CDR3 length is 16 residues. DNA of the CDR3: TGTGCCAGCAGCCCCCGGCGACCCGACTCTCCGAATGAGCAGTTCTTC. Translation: CASSPRRPDSPNEQFF.

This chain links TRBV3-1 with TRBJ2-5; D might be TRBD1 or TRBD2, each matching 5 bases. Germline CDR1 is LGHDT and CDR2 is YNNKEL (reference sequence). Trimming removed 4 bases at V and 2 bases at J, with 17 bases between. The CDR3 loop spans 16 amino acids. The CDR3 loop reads CASSLRHPGTQETQYF. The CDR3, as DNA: TGTGCCAGCAGCCTCCGGCACCCAGGGACGCAAGAGACCCAGTACTTC.

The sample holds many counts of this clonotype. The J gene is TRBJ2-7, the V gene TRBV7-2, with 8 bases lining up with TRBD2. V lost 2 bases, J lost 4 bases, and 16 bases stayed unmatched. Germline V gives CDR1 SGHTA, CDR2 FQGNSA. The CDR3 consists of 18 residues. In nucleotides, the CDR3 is TGTGCCAGCAGCTTATCGTCCCTAATACTAGCGGCACCTTACGAGCAGTACTTC. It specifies CASSLSSLILAAPYEQYF.

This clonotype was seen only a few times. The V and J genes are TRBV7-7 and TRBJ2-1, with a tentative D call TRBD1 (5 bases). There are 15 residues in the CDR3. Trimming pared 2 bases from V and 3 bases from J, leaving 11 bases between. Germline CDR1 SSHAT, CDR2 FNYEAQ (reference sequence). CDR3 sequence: CASSLIQGDYNEQFF. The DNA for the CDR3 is TGTGCCAGCAGCTTAATCCAGGGTGACTACAATGAGCAGTTCTTC. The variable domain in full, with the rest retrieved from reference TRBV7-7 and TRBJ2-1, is GAGVSQSPRYKVTKRGQDVTLRCDPISSHATLYWYQQALGQGPEFLTYFNYEAQPDKSGLPSDRFSAERPEGSISTLTIQRTEQRDSAMYRCASSLIQGDYNEQFFGPGTRLTVL.

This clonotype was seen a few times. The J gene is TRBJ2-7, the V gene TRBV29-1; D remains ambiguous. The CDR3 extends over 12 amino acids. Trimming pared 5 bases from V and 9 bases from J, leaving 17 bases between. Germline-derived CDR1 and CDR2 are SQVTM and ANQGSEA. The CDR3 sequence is CSVLIPLSGQYF. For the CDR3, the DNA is TGCAGCGTTCTGATCCCCCTAAGTGGGCAGTACTTC.

In DNA form, the CDR3 reads TGCGCCAGCAGCTTTGGGACTAGCGCCTCCCAAGAGACCCAGTACTTC. The encoded protein is CASSFGTSASQETQYF. The J gene is TRBJ2-5, the V gene TRBV5-1; 10 nucleotides align to TRBD2. Germline lookup yields CDR1 SGHRS and CDR2 YFSETQ. The CDR3 consists of 16 residues. The J segment lost 1 base and the V segment lost 2 bases, leaving 5 bases of the junction unmatched. Combining the CDR3 with reference TRBV5-1 and TRBJ2-5 gives the whole variable domain KAGVTQTPRYLIKTRGQQVTLSCSPISGHRSVSWYQQTPGQGLQFLFEYFSETQRNKGNFPGRFSGRQFSNSRSEMNVSTLELGDSALYLCASSFGTSASQETQYFGPGTRLLVL.

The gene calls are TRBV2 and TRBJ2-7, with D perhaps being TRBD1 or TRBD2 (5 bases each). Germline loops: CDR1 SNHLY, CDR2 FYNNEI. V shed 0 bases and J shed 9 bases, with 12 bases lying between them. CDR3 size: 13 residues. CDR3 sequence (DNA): TGTGCCAGCAGTGAAGCGCTTCGGGGCGCGCAGTACGTC. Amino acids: CASSEALRGAQYV.

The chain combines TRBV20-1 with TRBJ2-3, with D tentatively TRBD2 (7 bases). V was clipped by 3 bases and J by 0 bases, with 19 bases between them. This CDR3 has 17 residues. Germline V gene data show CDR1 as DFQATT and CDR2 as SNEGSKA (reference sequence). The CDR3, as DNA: TGCAGTGCTAGCGATTATACGGCGGGGGCAAGCACAGATACGCAGTATTTT. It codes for CSASDYTAGASTDTQYF.

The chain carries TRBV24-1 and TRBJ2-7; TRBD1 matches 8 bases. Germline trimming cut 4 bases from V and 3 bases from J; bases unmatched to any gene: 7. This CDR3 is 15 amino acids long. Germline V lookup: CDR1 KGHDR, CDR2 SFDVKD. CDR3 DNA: TGTGCCACCAGTGACCCAGACAGGGGAAGCTACGAGCAGTACTTC. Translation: CATSDPDRGSYEQYF.

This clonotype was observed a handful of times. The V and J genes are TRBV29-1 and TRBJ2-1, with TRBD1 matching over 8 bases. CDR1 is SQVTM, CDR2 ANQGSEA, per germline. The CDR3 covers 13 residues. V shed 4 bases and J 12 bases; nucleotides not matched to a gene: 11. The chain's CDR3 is CSVGQGADSGQFF. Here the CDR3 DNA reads TGCAGCGTTGGTCAGGGGGCGGATTCAGGGCAGTTCTTC.

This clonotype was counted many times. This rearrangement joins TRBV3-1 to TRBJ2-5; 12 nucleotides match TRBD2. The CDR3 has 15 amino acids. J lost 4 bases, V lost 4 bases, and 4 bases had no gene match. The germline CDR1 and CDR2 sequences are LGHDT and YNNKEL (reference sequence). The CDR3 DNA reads TGTGCCAGCAGCCTTGGACTAGCGGGGATAGAGACCCAGTACTTC. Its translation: CASSLGLAGIETQYF.

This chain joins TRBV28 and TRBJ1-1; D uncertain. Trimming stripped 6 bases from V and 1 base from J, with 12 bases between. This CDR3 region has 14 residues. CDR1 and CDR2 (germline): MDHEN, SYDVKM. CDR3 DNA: TGTGCCAGCAGACCCCCGACGGGGAACACTGAAGCTTTCTTT. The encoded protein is CASRPPTGNTEAFF.

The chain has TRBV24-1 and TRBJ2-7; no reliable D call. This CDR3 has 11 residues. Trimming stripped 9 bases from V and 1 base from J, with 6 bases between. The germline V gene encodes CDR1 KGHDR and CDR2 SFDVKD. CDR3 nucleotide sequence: TGTGCCACCCATCGATCCTACGAGCAGTACGTC. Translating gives CATHRSYEQYV.

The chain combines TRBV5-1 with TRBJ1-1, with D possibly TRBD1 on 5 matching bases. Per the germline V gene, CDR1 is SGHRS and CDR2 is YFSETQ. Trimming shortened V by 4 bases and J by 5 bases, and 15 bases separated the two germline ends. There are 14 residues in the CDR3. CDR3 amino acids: CASSAVGGKTEAFF. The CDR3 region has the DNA TGCGCCAGCAGCGCCGTGGGGGGTAAGACTGAAGCTTTCTTT.

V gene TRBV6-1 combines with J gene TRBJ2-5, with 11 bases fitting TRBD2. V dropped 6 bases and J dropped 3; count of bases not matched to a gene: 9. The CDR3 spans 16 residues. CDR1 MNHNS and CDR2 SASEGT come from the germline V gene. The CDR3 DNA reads TGTGCCAGCAGAGTGCATAGCGGGGGGGCCGAAGAGACCCAGTACTTC. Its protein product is CASRVHSGGAEETQYF.

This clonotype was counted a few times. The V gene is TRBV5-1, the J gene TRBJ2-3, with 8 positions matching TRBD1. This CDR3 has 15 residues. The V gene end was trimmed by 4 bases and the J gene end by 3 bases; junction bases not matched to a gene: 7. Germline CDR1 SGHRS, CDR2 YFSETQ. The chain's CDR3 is CASSRDRGGTDTQYF. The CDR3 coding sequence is TGCGCCAGCAGCCGAGACAGGGGAGGTACAGATACGCAGTATTTT.

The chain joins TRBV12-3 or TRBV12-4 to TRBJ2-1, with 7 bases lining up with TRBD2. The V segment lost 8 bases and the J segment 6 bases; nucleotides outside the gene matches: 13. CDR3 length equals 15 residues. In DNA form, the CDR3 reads TGTGCCAGCCGAGGTGGGGGAGGGCCGGGCAATGAGCAGTTCTTC. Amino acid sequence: CASRGGGGPGNEQFF.

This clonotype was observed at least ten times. The CDR3 sequence is CASSPKGLAGEQFF. The CDR3 DNA reads TGTGCCAGCTCACCGAAAGGACTAGCGGGTGAGCAGTTCTTC. This chain links TRBV18 with TRBJ2-1; 11 bases align to TRBD2. The CDR3 extends over 14 amino acids. V shed 3 bases and J 9 bases; nucleotides not matched to a gene: 4. Germline loops: CDR1 KGHSH, CDR2 LQKENI.

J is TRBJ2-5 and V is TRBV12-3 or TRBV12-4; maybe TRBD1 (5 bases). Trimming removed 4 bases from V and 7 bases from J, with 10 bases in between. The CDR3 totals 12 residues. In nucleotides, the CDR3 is TGTGCCAGCAGTTCAGGGCGTCTGACCCAGTACTTC. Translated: CASSSGRLTQYF.

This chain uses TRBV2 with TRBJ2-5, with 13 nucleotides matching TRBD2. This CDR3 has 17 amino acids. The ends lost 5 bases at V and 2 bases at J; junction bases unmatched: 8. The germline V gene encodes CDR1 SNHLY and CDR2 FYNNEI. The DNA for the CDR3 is TGTGCCAGCAGTCTACCGGGACTAGCGGGGCCACAAGAGACCCAGTACTTC. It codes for CASSLPGLAGPQETQYF.